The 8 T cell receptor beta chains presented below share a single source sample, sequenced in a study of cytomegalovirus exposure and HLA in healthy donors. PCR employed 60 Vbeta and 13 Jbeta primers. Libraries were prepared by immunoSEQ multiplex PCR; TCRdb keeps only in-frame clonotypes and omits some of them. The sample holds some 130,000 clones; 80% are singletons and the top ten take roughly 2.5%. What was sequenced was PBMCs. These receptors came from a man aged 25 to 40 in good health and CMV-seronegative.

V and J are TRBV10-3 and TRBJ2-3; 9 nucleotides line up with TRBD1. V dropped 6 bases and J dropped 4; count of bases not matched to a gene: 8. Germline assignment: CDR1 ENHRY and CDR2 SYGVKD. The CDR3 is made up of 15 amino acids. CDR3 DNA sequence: TGTGCCATCAGGGACAGGGGTAACGCGGCAGATACGCAGTATTTT. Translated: CAIRDRGNAADTQYF.

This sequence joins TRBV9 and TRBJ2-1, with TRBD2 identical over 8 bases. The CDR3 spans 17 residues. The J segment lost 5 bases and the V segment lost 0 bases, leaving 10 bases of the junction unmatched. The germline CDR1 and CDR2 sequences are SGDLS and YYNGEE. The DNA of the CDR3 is TGTGCCAGCAGCGTAGCCCCCCTGAGCGGGAGACACAATGAGCAGTTCTTC. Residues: CASSVAPLSGRHNEQFF.

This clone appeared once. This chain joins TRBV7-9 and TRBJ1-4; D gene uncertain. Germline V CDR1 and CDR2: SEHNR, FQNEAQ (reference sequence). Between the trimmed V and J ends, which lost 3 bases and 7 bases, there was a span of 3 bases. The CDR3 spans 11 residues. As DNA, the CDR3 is TGTGCCAGCAGCTTCGGTGAAAAACTGTTTTTT. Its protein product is CASSFGEKLFF.

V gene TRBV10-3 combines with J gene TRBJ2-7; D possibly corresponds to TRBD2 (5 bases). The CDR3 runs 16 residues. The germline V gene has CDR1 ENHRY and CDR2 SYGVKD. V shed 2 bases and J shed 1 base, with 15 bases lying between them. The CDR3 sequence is CAISEGSGLSSYEQYF. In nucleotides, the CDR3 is TGTGCCATCAGTGAGGGTTCCGGACTTTCGTCCTACGAGCAGTACTTC.

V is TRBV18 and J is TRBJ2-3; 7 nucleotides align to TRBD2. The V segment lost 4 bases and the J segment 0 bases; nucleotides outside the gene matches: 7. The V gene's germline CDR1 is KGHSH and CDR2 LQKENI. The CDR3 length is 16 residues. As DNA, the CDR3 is TGTGCCAGCTCACTCACTAGCGCGACAAGCACAGATACGCAGTATTTT. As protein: CASSLTSATSTDTQYF.

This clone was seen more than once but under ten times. In nucleotides, the CDR3 is TGTGCCAGCAGCGTAGTAGGTAGCATCGATGAGCAGTTCTTC. Protein sequence: CASSVVGSIDEQFF. The gene calls are TRBV9 and TRBJ2-1, with no clear D. CDR1 and CDR2 (germline): SGDLS, YYNGEE. The V end was cut by 0 bases, the J end by 8 bases, with 12 bases between. The CDR3 is 14 amino acids.

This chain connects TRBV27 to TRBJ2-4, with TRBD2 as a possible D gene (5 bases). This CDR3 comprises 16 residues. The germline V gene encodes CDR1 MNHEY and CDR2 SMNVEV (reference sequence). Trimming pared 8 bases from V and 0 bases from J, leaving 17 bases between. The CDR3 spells CASGLGPFLAKNIQYF. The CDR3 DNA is TGTGCCAGCGGACTTGGACCGTTCTTAGCCAAAAACATTCAGTACTTC.

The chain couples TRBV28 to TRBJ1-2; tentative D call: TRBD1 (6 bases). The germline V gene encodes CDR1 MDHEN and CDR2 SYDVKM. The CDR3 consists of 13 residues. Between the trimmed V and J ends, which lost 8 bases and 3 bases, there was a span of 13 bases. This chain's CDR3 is CASSKDSYYGYTF. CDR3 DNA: TGTGCCAGCTCAAAGGACAGTTACTATGGCTACACCTTC.